These T cell receptor beta chains were read from a single sample in a study of CD8 T cells in ankylosing spondylitis. From the 5' RACE reads, TCRdb called clonotypes with MiXCR, one entry per CDR3 protein. The repertoire holds 350,000 or so distinct CDR3 sequences, with under 15% as singletons. The sample consisted of blood, either unsorted or a sorted T cell fraction (not recorded which). Every receptor here comes from a male donor with ankylosing spondylitis or in good health (not recorded which). Both conserved end residues are part of each CDR3. The D gene is left open where the match is weak. Some rows mark clone size as missing; the rest say once, few, many or name a class of expanded clone.

CDR3 length	V gene	clone size	D gene	J gene	CDR3 DNA	CDR3 protein
13	TRBV25-1	many	NA	TRBJ1-1	TGTGCCAGCAGTGAAGGTCGGGGAACTGAAGCTTTCTTT	CASSEGRGTEAFF
15	TRBV20-1	NA	TRBD2	TRBJ2-3	TGCTGTGCTCTTCTACTAGCGGGGTTAGGCGGTACGCAGTATTTT	CCALLLAGLGGTQYF
15	TRBV4-2	NA	NA	TRBJ1-2	TGTGCCAGCAGCCCGTCATTCCCCGGGGAGTCTGGCTACACCTTC	CASSPSFPGESGYTF
16	TRBV6-1	few	TRBD2	TRBJ2-3	TGTGCCAGCAGTCCGAAGGGACTAGCGATAACAGATACGCAGTATTTT	CASSPKGLAITDTQYF
12	TRBV29-1	NA	NA	TRBJ2-2	TGCAGCTTCGGACTGAGCACCGGGGAGCTGTTTTTT	CSFGLSTGELFF
15	TRBV2	NA	NA	TRBJ2-2	TGTGCCAGCAGTGTGGGCACTTCGAACACCGGGGAGCTGTTTTTT	CASSVGTSNTGELFF
16	TRBV15	NA	TRBD2	TRBJ2-5	TGTGCCACCAGCAGAGGCTCCGGGAGGTCCCAAGAGACCCAGTACTTC	CATSRGSGRSQETQYF
15	TRBV3-2	NA	NA	TRBJ2-5	TGTGCCAGCTCCCCAAGCGGGAGGTCCCAAGAGACCCAGTACTTC	CASSPSGRSQETQYF
13	TRBV20-1	NA	NA	TRBJ1-1	TGCAGTGCTAGAGGAAGCGGGGTCACTGAAGCTTTCTTT	CSARGSGVTEAFF
15	TRBV27	few	NA	TRBJ2-1	TGTGCCAGCAGTAGAGCTGGAACTACTTACAATGAGCAGTTCTTC	CASSRAGTTYNEQFF
16	TRBV5-5	few	NA	TRBJ2-5	TGTGCCAGCAGCCCCTCCCCCTCGGCAGGGCAAGAGACCCAGTACTTC	CASSPSPSAGQETQYF
13	TRBV11-2	many	NA	TRBJ2-2	TGTGCCAGCAGCTTAGCCCTAGGAGGGGAGCTGTTTTTT	CASSLALGGELFF
16	TRBV2	NA	TRBD1	TRBJ2-7	TGTGCCAGCAGATCCCTCCGGACAGGAGTCGCCTACGAGCAGTACTTC	CASRSLRTGVAYEQYF
15	TRBV2	few	TRBD1	TRBJ1-1	TGTGCCAGCAGGTCCCGGGACAGGCAGAACACTGAAGCTTTCTTT	CASRSRDRQNTEAFF
15	TRBV19	few	NA	TRBJ1-1	TGTGCCAGTAGTATAGACTCGACAAGCTCGACTGAAGCTTTCTTT	CASSIDSTSSTEAFF
16	TRBV7-9	NA	TRBD2	TRBJ2-1	TGTGCCAGCAGGTTATCGACTAGCGGGGTGGTCGATGAGCAGTTCTTC	CASRLSTSGVVDEQFF
15	TRBV12-3/TRBV12-4	NA	NA	TRBJ1-5	TGTGCCAGCACCACCCGTCCCGGGGGCAATCAGCCCCAGCATTTT	CASTTRPGGNQPQHF
16	TRBV4-2	NA	NA	TRBJ2-2	TGTGCCAGCAGCTCTGGACATAACAGGGACACCGGGGAGCTGTTTTTT	CASSSGHNRDTGELFF
13	TRBV12-5	NA	NA	TRBJ2-7	TGTGCTAGTGGTTTGGTACCCCCCGGCGAGCAGTACTTC	CASGLVPPGEQYF
16	TRBV5-1	once	NA	TRBJ2-6	TGCGCCAGCAGCTTAGGGGAGATTGGTGTGGCCAACGTCCTGACTTTC	CASSLGEIGVANVLTF
14	TRBV5-1	NA	NA	TRBJ2-3	TGCGCCAGCAGCTTGGTCGCGGACACAGATACGCAGTATTTT	CASSLVADTDTQYF
15	TRBV20-1	NA	NA	TRBJ1-5	TGCAGTGCTAGTCCCCCGGGCGTTCACAATCAGCCCCAGCATTTT	CSASPPGVHNQPQHF
11	TRBV29-1	NA	NA	TRBJ1-4	TGCAGCGTTGGAAGGAATGAAAAACTGTTTTTT	CSVGRNEKLFF
17	TRBV18	NA	NA	TRBJ2-2	TGTGCCAGCTCATCATTCACTCAGGGGCCAGGAACCGGGGAGCTGTTTTTT	CASSSFTQGPGTGELFF
15	TRBV20-1	NA	NA	TRBJ2-3	TGCAGTGCTAGAGGGGGACTTACTAGCACAGATACGCAGTATTTT	CSARGGLTSTDTQYF
14	TRBV5-1	many	NA	TRBJ2-2	TGCGCCAGCAGCTTGGAAGGGCTCGCCGGGGAGCTGTTTTTT	CASSLEGLAGELFF
15	TRBV12-3/TRBV12-4	few	TRBD2	TRBJ2-1	TGTGCCAGCAGTCCATCTAGCGGGGGGGCCAATGAGCAGTTCTTC	CASSPSSGGANEQFF
16	TRBV5-1	few	TRBD1	TRBJ2-2	TGCGCCAGCAGCTCTCAACCCGGGACAGGGCTCGGGGAGCTGTTTTTT	CASSSQPGTGLGELFF
20	TRBV4-2	few	TRBD2	TRBJ2-2	TGTGCCAGCAGCCCCGGCGGGGGACTAGCGGGACTTTTGGACACCGGGGAGCTGTTTTTT	CASSPGGGLAGLLDTGELFF
15	TRBV12-3/TRBV12-4	once	NA	TRBJ2-5	TGTGCCAGCAGTTTTGGCTTCCTTATCGGGGAGACCCAGTACTTC	CASSFGFLIGETQYF
15	TRBV6-4	few	NA	TRBJ2-3	TGTGCCAGCAGTGAAGAACTAGATAGCACAGATACGCAGTATTTT	CASSEELDSTDTQYF
16	TRBV29-1	few	TRBD2	TRBJ2-5	TGCAGCGTTGAAGATAGGAGCGGGGGGTACCAAGAGACCCAGTACTTC	CSVEDRSGGYQETQYF
17	TRBV12-3/TRBV12-4	few	TRBD2	TRBJ2-3	TGTGCCAGCAGCTTAACAAGCGGGGGGGCCCGGACAGATACGCAGTATTTT	CASSLTSGGARTDTQYF
17	TRBV7-2	NA	TRBD2	TRBJ2-1	TGTGCCAGCAGCCACGACTTCTTAGCGGGGGGATTCAATGAGCAGTTCTTC	CASSHDFLAGGFNEQFF
14	TRBV10-3	NA	NA	TRBJ2-4	TGTGCCATCAGTGGGGCCGGGGCAAAAAACATTCAGTACTTC	CAISGAGAKNIQYF
16	TRBV7-8	few	TRBD1	TRBJ1-1	TGTGCCAGCAGCATGGGTACAGGGGGAATGGAGACTGAAGCTTTCTTT	CASSMGTGGMETEAFF
17	TRBV2	few	TRBD1	TRBJ1-6	TGTGCCAGCAATCCTACAGGGGCTATCTCCTATAATTCACCCCTCCACTTT	CASNPTGAISYNSPLHF
15	TRBV6-1	many	NA	TRBJ2-3	TGTGCCAGCAGGCCCGGTCGGGGCGGTACAGATACGCAGTATTTT	CASRPGRGGTDTQYF
13	TRBV19	NA	NA	TRBJ2-7	TGTGCCAGTAGACGGGACACCGCCTACGAGCAGTACTTC	CASRRDTAYEQYF
12	TRBV29-1	many	NA	TRBJ1-5	TGCAGCGTAGGGGGAGGCGGTCAGCCCCAGCATTTT	CSVGGGGQPQHF
16	TRBV5-5	many	TRBD1	TRBJ2-1	TGTGCCAGCAGCTCCCTACAGGGGAAGGTTAACGATGAGCAGTTCTTC	CASSSLQGKVNDEQFF
14	TRBV20-1	NA	TRBD2	TRBJ2-7	TGCAGTGCGGTTAGCGGGGGGCCAACCTACGAGCAGTACTTC	CSAVSGGPTYEQYF
16	TRBV20-1	few	TRBD2	TRBJ2-3	TGCAGTGCTTCCGGGACTAGCCTCTTTAGCACAGATACGCAGTATTTT	CSASGTSLFSTDTQYF
13	TRBV5-6	few	NA	TRBJ2-1	TGTGCCAGCAGCTTACACTCCCTCTATGAGCAGTTCTTC	CASSLHSLYEQFF
15	TRBV5-1	few	TRBD1	TRBJ2-2	TGCGCCAGCAGCCGAGGGACAGGACAAACCGGGGAGCTGTTTTTT	CASSRGTGQTGELFF
13	TRBV5-1	few	TRBD1	TRBJ2-7	TGCGCCAGCAGCGACGGGACAGGGAGCGAGCAGTACTTC	CASSDGTGSEQYF
14	TRBV12-3/TRBV12-4	NA	TRBD1	TRBJ2-1	TGTGCCAGCAGCCTGAGCCAGGGGGCAGATGAGCAGTTCTTC	CASSLSQGADEQFF
15	TRBV4-1	NA	NA	TRBJ1-2	TGCGCCAGCAGCCAAGATTCAGGGGTTAACTATGGCTACACCTTC	CASSQDSGVNYGYTF
14	TRBV19	NA	NA	TRBJ2-7	TGTGCCAGTAGTAATCGGGACGGCTCCTACGAGCAGTACTTC	CASSNRDGSYEQYF
14	TRBV3-1	NA	NA	TRBJ2-1	TGTGCCAGCAGCCAAGGGGGGACCCTGAAGGAGCAGTTCTTC	CASSQGGTLKEQFF
14	TRBV20-1	few	NA	TRBJ1-4	TGCAGTGCTGACCCCGTAGGGAATAATGAAAAACTGTTTTTT	CSADPVGNNEKLFF
17	TRBV10-3	NA	TRBD2	TRBJ2-2	TGTGCCATCAGTGTTGGACTAGCGGGAGTTGACACCGGGGAGCTGTTTTTT	CAISVGLAGVDTGELFF
13	TRBV11-2	NA	NA	TRBJ2-1	TGTGCCAGCAGCACTCGGACGGAGAATGAGCAGTTCTTC	CASSTRTENEQFF
16	TRBV5-1	NA	NA	TRBJ2-1	TGCGCCAGCAGCTTGGGCGGGGACAGACGGACAAATGAGCAGTTCTTC	CASSLGGDRRTNEQFF
15	TRBV2	NA	TRBD2	TRBJ2-1	TGTGCCAGCAGTCGGAGCGGGGGGATTCGGAATGAGCAGTTCTTC	CASSRSGGIRNEQFF
14	TRBV3-1	NA	TRBD1	TRBJ2-1	TGTGCCAGCAGCCGAGGACAGGGAAGCAATGAGCAGTTCTTC	CASSRGQGSNEQFF
17	TRBV5-5	NA	TRBD1	TRBJ2-4	TGTGCCAGCAGCTTGGTGGTGGGACAGGTCAATTATGGCATTCAGTACTTC	CASSLVVGQVNYGIQYF
12	TRBV29-1	many	NA	TRBJ2-3	TGCAGCGGCGGGACGGGCACAGATACGCAGTATTTT	CSGGTGTDTQYF